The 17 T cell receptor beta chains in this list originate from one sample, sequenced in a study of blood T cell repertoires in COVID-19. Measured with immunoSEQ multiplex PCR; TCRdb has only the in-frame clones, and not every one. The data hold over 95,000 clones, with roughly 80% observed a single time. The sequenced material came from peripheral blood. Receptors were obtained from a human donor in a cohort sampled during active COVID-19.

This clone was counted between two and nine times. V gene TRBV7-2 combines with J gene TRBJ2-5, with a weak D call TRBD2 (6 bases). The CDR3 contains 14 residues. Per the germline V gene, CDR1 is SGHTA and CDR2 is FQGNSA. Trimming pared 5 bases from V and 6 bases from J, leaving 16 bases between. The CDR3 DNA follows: TGTGCCAGCAGCCCGGCGGGAAGCTCGCAGACCCAGTACTTC. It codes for CASSPAGSSQTQYF. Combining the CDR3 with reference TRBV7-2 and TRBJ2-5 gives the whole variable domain GAGVSQSPSNKVTEKGKDVELRCDPISGHTALYWYRQSLGQGLEFLIYFQGNSAPDKSGLPSDRFSAERTGGSVSTLTIQRTQQEDSAVYLCASSPAGSSQTQYFGPGTRLLVL.

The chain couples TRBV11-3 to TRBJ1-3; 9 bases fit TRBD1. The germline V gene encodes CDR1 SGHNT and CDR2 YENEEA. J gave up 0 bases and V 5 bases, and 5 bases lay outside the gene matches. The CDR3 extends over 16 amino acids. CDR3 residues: CASSPGQGLSGNTIYF. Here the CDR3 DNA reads TGTGCCAGCAGCCCGGGACAGGGACTCTCTGGAAACACCATATATTTT.

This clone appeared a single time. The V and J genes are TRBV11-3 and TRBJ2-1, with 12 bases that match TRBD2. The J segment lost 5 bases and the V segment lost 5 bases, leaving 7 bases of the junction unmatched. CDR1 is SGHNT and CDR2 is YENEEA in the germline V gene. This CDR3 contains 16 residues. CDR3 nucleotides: TGTGCCAGCAGCCCCAGGACTAGCGGGGTAAACAATGAGCAGTTCTTC. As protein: CASSPRTSGVNNEQFF.

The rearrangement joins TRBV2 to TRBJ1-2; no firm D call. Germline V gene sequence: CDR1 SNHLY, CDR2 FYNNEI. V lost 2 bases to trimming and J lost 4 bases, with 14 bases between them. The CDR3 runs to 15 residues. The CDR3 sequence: CASSEPGGRGYGYTF. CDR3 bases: TGTGCCAGCAGTGAACCCGGTGGTCGTGGCTATGGCTACACCTTC.

Here the CDR3 reads CASRPLTGIGGYTF. The CDR3 nucleotides are TGTGCCAGCAGACCCCTGACGGGTATAGGCGGCTACACCTTC. The chain links TRBV6-5 to TRBJ1-2, with D unclear. This CDR3 is built from 14 residues. V was shortened by 6 bases and J by 8 bases, with 19 bases between the two germline ends. CDR1 and CDR2 (germline): MNHEY, SVGAGI.

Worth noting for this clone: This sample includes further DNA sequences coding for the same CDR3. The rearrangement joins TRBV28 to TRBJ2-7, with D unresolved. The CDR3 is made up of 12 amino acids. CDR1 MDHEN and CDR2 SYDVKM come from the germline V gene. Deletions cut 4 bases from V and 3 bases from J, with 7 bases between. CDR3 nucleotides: TGTGCCAGCAGTTCCTCTAGCTACGAGCAGTACTTC. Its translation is CASSSSSYEQYF.

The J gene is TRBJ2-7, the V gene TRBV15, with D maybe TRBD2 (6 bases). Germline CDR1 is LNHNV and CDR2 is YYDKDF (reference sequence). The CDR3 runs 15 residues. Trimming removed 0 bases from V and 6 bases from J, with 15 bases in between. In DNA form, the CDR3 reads TGTGCCACCAGCAGAGATGGGACTCCTAGTGGCGAGCAGTACTTC. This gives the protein CATSRDGTPSGEQYF.

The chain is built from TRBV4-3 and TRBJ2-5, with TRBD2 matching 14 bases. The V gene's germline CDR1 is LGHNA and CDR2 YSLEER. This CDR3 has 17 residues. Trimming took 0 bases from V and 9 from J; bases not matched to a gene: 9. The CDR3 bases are TGCGCCAGCAGCCAAGATTTGGGGACTAGCGGGAGTCTGGCCCAGTACTTC. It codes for CASSQDLGTSGSLAQYF.

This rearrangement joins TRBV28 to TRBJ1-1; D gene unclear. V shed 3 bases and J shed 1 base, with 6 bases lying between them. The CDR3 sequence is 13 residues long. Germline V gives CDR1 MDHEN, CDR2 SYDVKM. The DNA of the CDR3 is TGTGCCAGCAGTTTTCGGGGGAACACTGAAGCTTTCTTT. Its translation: CASSFRGNTEAFF.

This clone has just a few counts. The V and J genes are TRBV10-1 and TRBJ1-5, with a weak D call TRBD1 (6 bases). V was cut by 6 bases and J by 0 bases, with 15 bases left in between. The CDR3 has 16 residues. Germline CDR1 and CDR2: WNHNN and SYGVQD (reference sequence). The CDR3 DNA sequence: TGCGCCAGCAGATTAAGGACAGTCTATAGCAATCAGCCCCAGCATTTT. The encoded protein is CASRLRTVYSNQPQHF.

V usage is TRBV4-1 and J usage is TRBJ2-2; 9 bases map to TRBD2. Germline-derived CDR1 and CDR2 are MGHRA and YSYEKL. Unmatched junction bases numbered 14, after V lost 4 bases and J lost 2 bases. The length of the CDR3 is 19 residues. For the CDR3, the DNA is TGCGCCAGCAGCCTGGGGAATAGGGCTAGCGGGGATAACACCGGGGAGCTGTTTTTT. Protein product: CASSLGNRASGDNTGELFF.

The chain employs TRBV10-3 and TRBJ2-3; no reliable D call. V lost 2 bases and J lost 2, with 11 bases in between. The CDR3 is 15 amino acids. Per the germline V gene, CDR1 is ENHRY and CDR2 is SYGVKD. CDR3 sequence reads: CAISERQDNTDTQYF. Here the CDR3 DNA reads TGTGCCATCAGTGAGCGGCAGGATAACACAGATACGCAGTATTTT.

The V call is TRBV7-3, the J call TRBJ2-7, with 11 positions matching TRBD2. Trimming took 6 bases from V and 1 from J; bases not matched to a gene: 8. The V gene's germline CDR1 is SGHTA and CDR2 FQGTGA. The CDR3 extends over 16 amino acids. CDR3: CASRKSGTSGSYEQYF. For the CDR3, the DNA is TGTGCCAGCAGGAAATCCGGGACTAGCGGATCCTACGAGCAGTACTTC.

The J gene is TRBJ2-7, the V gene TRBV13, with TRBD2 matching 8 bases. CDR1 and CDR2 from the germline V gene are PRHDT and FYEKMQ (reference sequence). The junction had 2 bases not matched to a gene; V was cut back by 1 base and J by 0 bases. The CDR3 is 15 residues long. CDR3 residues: CASSLAGGSSYEQYF. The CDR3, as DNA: TGTGCCAGCAGCTTAGCGGGGGGGAGCTCCTACGAGCAGTACTTC.

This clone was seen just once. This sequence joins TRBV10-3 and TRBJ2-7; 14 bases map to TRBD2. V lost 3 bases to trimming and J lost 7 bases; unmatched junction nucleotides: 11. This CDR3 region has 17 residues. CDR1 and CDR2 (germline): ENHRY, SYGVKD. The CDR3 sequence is CAISDGTGLAGEGEQYF. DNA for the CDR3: TGTGCCATCAGTGACGGCACGGGACTAGCGGGGGAAGGGGAGCAGTACTTC.

CDR3 sequence reads: CASSLGRQPQHF. The DNA of the CDR3 is TGTGCCAGCAGCTTGGGCCGGCAGCCCCAGCATTTT. The V gene is TRBV5-6, the J gene TRBJ1-5; D is unresolved. The CDR3 extends over 12 amino acids. The germline V gene encodes CDR1 SGHDT and CDR2 YYEEEE. Trimming took 0 bases from V and 7 from J, leaving 5 bases between them. The whole variable domain, remainder taken from reference TRBV5-6 and TRBJ1-5, is DAGVTQSPTHLIKTRGQQVTLRCSPKSGHDTVSWYQQALGQGPQFIFQYYEEEERQRGNFPDRFSGHQFPNYSSELNVNALLLGDSALYLCASSLGRQPQHFGDGTRLSIL.

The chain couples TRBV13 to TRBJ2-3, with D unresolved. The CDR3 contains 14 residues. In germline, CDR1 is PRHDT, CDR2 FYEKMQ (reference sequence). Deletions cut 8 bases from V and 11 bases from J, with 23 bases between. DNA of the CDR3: TGTGCCAGCCGCCCCGCCGAGAGAGAGGTGGGGCAGTATTTT. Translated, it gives CASRPAEREVGQYF.